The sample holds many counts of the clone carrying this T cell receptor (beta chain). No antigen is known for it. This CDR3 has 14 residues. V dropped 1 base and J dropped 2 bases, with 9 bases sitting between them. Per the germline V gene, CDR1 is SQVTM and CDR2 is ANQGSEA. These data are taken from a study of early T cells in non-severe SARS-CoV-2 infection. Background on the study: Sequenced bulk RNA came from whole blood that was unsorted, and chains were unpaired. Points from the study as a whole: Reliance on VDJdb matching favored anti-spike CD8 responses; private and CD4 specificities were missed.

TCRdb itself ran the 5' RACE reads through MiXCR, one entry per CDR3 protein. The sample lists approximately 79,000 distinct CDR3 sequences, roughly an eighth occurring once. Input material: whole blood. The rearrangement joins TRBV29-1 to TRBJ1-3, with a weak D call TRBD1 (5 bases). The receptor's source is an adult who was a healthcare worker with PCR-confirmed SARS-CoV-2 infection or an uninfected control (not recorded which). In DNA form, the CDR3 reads TGCAGCGTTGAAGCGGCAGGGACTGGAAACACCATATATTTT. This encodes CSVEAAGTGNTIYF.